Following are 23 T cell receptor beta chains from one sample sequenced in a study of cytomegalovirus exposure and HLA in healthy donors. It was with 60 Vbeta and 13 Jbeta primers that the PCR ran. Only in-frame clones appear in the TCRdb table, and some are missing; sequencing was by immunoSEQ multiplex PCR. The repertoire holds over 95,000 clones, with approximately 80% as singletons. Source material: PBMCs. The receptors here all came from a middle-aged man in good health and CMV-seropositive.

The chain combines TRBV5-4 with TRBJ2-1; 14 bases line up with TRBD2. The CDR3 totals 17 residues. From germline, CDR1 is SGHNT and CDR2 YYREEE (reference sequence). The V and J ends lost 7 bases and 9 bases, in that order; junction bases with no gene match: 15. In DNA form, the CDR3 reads TGTGCCAGCCAACCCCAGGGGACTAGCGGGGGTTTGAGTGAGCAGTTCTTC. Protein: CASQPQGTSGGLSEQFF.

CDR3 sequence: CASSPGTRYEQYF. DNA for the CDR3: TGCGCCAGCAGCCCCGGGACTAGATACGAGCAGTACTTC. The genes are TRBV5-1 and TRBJ2-7; 8 bases fit TRBD2. The CDR3 spans 13 residues. Germline V gene lookup returns CDR1 SGHRS and CDR2 YFSETQ. The V segment lost 4 bases and the J segment 4 bases; nucleotides outside the gene matches: 4.

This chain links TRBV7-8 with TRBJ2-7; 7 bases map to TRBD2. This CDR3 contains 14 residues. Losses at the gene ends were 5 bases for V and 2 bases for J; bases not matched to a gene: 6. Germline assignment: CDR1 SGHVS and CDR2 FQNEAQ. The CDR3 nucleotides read TGTGCCAGCAGCGGGAGGGACCGAGCCTACGAGCAGTACTTC. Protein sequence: CASSGRDRAYEQYF.

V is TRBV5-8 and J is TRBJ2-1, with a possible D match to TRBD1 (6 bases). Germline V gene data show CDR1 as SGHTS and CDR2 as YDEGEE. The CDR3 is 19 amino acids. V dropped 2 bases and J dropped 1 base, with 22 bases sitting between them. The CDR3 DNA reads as TGTGCCAGCAGCTTTCCGGCCCTCCCGACAGGTTTATCCTACAATGAGCAGTTCTTC. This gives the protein CASSFPALPTGLSYNEQFF.

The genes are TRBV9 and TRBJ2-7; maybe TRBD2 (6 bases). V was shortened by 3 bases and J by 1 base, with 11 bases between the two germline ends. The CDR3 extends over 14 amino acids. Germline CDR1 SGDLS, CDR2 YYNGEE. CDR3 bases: TGTGCCAGCAGCGCTTTGGCGGGGTCCTACGAGCAGTACTTC. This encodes CASSALAGSYEQYF.

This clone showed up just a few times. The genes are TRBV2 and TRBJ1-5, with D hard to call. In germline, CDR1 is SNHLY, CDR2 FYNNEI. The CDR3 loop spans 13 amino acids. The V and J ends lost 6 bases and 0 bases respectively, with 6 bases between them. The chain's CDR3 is CASRLDSNQPQHF. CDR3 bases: TGTGCCAGCAGACTTGATAGCAATCAGCCCCAGCATTTT.

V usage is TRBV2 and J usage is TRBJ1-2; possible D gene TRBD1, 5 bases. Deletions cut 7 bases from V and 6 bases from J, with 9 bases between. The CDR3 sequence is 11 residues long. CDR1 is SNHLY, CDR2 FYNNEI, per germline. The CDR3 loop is CASNEGHGYTF. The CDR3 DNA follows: TGTGCCAGCAATGAGGGGCATGGCTACACCTTC.

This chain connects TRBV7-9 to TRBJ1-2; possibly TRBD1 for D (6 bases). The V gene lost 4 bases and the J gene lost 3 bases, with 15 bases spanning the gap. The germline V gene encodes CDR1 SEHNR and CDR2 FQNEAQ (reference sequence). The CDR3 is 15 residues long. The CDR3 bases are TGTGCCAGCAGCTCGACGGGACAACGTTACTATGGCTACACCTTC. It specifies CASSSTGQRYYGYTF.

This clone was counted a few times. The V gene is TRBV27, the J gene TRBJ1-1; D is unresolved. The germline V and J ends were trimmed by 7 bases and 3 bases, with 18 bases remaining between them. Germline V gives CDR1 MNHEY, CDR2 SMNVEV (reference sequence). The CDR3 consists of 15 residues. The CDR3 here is CASKKWESWDTEAFF. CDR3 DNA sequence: TGTGCCAGCAAGAAATGGGAGTCTTGGGACACTGAAGCTTTCTTT.

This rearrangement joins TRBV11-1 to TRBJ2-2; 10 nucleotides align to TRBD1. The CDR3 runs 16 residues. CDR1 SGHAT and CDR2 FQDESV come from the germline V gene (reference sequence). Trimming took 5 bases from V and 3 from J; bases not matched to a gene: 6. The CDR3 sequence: CASSPDRGPDTGELFF. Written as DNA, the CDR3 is TGTGCCAGCAGCCCTGACAGGGGGCCCGACACCGGGGAGCTGTTTTTT.

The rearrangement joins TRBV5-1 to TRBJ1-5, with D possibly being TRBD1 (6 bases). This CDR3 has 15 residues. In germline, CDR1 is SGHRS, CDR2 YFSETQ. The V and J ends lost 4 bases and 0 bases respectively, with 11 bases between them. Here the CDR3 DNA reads TGCGCCAGCAGCCCGACAGGAGATAGCAATCAGCCCCAGCATTTT. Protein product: CASSPTGDSNQPQHF.

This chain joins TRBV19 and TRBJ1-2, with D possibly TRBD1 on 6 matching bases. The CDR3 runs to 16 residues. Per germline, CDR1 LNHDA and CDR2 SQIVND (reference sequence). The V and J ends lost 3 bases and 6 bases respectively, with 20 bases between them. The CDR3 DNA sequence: TGTGCCAGTAGTATCCTCGCTCAGGGGAGTCCCCATGGCTACACCTTC. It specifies CASSILAQGSPHGYTF.

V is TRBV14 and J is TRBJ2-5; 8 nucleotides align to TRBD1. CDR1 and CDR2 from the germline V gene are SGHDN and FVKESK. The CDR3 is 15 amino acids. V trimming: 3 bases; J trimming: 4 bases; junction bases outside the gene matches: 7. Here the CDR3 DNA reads TGTGCCAGCAGCCACCTGACAGGGGTCCCAGAGACCCAGTACTTC. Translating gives CASSHLTGVPETQYF. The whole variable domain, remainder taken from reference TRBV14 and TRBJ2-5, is EAGVTQFPSHSVIEKGQTVTLRCDPISGHDNLYWYRRVMGKEIKFLLHFVKESKQDESGMPNNRFLAERTGGTYSTLKVQPAELEDSGVYFCASSHLTGVPETQYFGPGTRLLVL.

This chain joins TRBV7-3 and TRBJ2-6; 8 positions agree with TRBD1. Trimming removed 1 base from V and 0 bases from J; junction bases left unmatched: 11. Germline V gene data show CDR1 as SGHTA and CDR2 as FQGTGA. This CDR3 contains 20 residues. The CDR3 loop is CASSLIGGTGPPSGANVLTF. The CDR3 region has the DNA TGTGCCAGCAGCTTAATCGGCGGGACAGGTCCGCCCTCTGGGGCCAACGTCCTGACTTTC.

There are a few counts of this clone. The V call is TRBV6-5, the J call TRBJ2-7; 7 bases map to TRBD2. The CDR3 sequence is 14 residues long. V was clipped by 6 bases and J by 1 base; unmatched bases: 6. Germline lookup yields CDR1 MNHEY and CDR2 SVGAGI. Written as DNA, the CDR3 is TGTGCCAGCAGCACCTGGGAGGGTTCCTACGAGCAGTACTTC. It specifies CASSTWEGSYEQYF.

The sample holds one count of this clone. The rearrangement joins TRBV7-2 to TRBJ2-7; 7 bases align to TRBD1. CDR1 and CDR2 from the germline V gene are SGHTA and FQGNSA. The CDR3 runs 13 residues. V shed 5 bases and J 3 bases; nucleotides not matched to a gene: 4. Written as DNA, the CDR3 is TGTGCCAGCAGCCCCGACAGGGTCTACGAGCAGTACTTC. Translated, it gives CASSPDRVYEQYF. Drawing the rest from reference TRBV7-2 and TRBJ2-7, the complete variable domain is GAGVSQSPSNKVTEKGKDVELRCDPISGHTALYWYRQSLGQGLEFLIYFQGNSAPDKSGLPSDRFSAERTGGSVSTLTIQRTQQEDSAVYLCASSPDRVYEQYFGPGTRLTVT.

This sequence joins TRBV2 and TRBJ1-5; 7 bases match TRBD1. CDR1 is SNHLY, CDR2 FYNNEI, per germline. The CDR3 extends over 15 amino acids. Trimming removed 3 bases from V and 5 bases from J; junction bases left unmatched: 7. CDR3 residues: CASSDAGGPYQPQHF. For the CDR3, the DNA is TGTGCCAGCAGTGACGCAGGGGGGCCTTATCAGCCCCAGCATTTT.

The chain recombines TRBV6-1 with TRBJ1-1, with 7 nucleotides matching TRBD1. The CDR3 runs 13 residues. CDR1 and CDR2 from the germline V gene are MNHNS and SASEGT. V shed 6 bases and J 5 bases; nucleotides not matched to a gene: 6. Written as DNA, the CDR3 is TGTGCCAGCAGAGAGACAGGGATGACTGAAGCTTTCTTT. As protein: CASRETGMTEAFF.

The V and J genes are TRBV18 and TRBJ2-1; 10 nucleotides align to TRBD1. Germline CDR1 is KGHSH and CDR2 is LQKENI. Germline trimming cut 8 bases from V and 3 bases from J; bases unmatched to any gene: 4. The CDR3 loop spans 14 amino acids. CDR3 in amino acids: CASVGQGGYNEQFF. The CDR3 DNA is TGTGCCAGCGTCGGACAGGGGGGCTACAATGAGCAGTTCTTC.

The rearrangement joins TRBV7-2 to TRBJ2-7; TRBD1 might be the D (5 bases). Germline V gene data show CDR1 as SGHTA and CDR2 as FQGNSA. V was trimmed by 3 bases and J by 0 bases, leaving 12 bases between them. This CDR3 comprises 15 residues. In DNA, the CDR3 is TGTGCCAGCAGCTTCCTGGACAAGTACTCCTACGAGCAGTACTTC. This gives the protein CASSFLDKYSYEQYF.

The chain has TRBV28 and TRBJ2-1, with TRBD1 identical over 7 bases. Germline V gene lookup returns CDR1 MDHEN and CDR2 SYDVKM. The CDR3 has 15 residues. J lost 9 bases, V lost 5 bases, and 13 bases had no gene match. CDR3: CASSPRDRVNPEQFF. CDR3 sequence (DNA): TGTGCCAGCAGTCCTAGAGACAGGGTAAACCCTGAGCAGTTCTTC.

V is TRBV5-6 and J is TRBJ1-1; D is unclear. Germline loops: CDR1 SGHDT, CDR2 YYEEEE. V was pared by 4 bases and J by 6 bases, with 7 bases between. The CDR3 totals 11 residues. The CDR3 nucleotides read TGTGCCAGCAGCGGAGGGTCTGAAGCTTTCTTT. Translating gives CASSGGSEAFF.

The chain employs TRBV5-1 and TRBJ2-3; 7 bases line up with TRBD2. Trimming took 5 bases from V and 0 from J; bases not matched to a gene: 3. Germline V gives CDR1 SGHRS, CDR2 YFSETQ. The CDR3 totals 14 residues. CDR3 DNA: TGCGCCAGCAGGACTAGCAGTAGCACAGATACGCAGTATTTT. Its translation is CASRTSSSTDTQYF.